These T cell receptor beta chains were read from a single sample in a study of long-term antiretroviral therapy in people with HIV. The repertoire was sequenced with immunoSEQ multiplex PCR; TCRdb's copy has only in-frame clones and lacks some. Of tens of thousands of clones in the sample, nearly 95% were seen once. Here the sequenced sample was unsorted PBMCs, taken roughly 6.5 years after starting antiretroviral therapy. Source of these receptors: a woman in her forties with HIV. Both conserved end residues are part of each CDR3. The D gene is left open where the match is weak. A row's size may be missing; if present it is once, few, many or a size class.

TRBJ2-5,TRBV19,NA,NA,CASSDDLGKETQYF,TGTGCCAGTAGTGATGACTTAGGCAAAGAGACCCAGTACTTC
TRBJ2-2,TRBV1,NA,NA,CTSSQDIKRGVLGSTGELFF,TGCACCAGCAGCCAAGATATCAAACGGGGGGTTCTTGGGTCCACCGGGGAGCTGTTTTTT
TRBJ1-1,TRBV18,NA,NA,CASSPPLGGATEAFF,TGTGCCAGCTCACCACCCCTAGGAGGGGCAACTGAAGCTTTCTTT
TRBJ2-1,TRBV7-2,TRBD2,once,CASSSFGTSGHNEQFF,TGTGCCAGCAGCTCCTTCGGGACTAGCGGGCACAATGAGCAGTTCTTC
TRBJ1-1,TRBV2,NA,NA,CASSENEYTEAFF,TGTGCCAGCAGTGAAAACGAGTACACTGAAGCTTTCTTT
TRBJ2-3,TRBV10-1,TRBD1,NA,CASSSGQGVTDTQYF,TGCGCCAGCAGCAGTGGACAGGGCGTAACAGATACGCAGTATTTT
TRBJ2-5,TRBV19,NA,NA,CASSPTGGGGETQYF,TGTGCCAGTAGTCCCACAGGGGGGGGCGGGGAGACCCAGTACTTC
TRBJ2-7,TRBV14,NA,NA,CASSQGYQGSYEQYF,TGTGCCAGCAGCCAAGGTTATCAGGGTTCCTACGAGCAGTACTTC
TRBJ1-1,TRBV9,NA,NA,CASSVGPDTEAFF,TGTGCCAGCAGCGTAGGGCCGGACACTGAAGCTTTCTTT
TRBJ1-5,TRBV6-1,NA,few,CASSEANVFNQPQHF,TGTGCCAGCAGTGAAGCGAATGTCTTTAATCAGCCCCAGCATTTT
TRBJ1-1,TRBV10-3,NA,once,CAISDRELALIEAFF,TGTGCCATCAGTGACAGGGAGTTAGCGTTAATTGAAGCTTTCTTT
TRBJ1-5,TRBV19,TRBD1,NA,CASSIDLTGGPNSNQPQHF,TGTGCCAGTAGTATAGATCTGACAGGGGGCCCCAATAGCAATCAGCCCCAGCATTTT
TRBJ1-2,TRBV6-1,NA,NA,CASATIYGYTF,TGTGCCAGCGCCACGATCTATGGCTACACCTTC
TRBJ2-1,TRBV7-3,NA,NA,CASSLTLARGGEQFF,TGTGCCAGCAGCTTAACACTCGCGAGGGGCGGTGAGCAGTTCTTC
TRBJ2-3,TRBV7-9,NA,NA,CASSPTLVADTQYF,TGTGCCAGCAGCCCCACCCTCGTCGCAGATACGCAGTATTTT
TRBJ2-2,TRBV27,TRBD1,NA,CASSPRGRLTGELFF,TGTGCCAGCAGTCCCAGGGGGCGACTCACCGGGGAGCTGTTTTTT
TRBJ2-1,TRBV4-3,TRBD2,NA,CASSQDLGTSGREQFF,TGCGCCAGCAGCCAAGATCTTGGGACTAGCGGGAGGGAGCAGTTCTTC
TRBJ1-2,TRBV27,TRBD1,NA,CASSLSNRGNTYGYTF,TGTGCCAGCAGCCTTTCCAACAGGGGGAACACCTATGGCTACACCTTC
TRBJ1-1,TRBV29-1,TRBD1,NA,CSAQGGQGVWTEAFF,TGCAGCGCTCAAGGGGGACAGGGTGTATGGACTGAAGCTTTCTTT
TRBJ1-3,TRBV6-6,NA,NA,CASGQGGLYF,TGTGCCAGCGGTCAAGGGGGGCTATATTTT
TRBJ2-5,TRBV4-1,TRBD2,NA,CASSQVPAGVQETQYF,TGCGCCAGCAGCCAAGTCCCAGCGGGGGTTCAAGAGACCCAGTACTTC
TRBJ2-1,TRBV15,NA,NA,CATSRDRGWRDGAYNEQFF,TGTGCCACCAGCAGAGATCGTGGGTGGAGGGACGGAGCCTACAATGAGCAGTTCTTC
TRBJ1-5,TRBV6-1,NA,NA,CASSEARWRPQHF,TGTGCCAGCAGTGAAGCGCGGTGGCGGCCCCAGCATTTT
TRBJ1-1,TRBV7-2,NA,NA,CASSLTVNTEAFF,TGTGCCAGCAGCCTGACGGTGAACACTGAAGCTTTCTTT
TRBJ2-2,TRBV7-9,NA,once,CASSLDRYGAGELFF,TGTGCCAGCAGCTTAGATCGATATGGGGCCGGGGAGCTGTTTTTT
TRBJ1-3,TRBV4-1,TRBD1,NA,CASSHDRGSGNTIYF,TGCGCCAGCAGCCATGACAGGGGATCCGGAAACACCATATATTTT
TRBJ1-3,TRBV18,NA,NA,CASSPPGRASGNTIYF,TGTGCCAGCTCACCACCGGGCAGAGCCTCTGGAAACACCATATATTTT
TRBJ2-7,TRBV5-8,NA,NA,CASIHRGHGTFGEQYF,TGTGCCAGCATACATCGCGGTCATGGGACTTTTGGCGAGCAGTACTTC
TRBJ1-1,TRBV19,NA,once,CASSTIEKNTEAFF,TGTGCCAGTAGTACGATCGAGAAAAACACTGAAGCTTTCTTT
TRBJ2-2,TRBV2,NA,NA,CASQQTGTGNTGELFF,TGTGCCAGTCAACAGACCGGGACGGGGAACACCGGGGAGCTGTTTTTT
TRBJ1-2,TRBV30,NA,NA,CAWSGRVRYGYTF,TGTGCCTGGAGTGGGAGGGTTAGGTATGGCTACACCTTC
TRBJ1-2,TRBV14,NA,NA,CASSAHPGVGGYTF,TGTGCCAGCAGCGCGCACCCGGGGGTTGGTGGCTACACCTTC
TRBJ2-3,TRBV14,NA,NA,CASSPLTGTDTQYF,TGTGCCAGCAGCCCGCTGACAGGCACAGATACGCAGTATTTT
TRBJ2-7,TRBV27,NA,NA,CASSTARESKHNEQYF,TGTGCCAGCAGTACCGCCAGGGAGTCCAAGCACAACGAGCAGTACTTC
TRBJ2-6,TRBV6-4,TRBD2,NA,CASRPTAGVGANVLTF,TGTGCCAGCAGGCCTACAGCGGGGGTCGGGGCCAACGTCCTGACTTTC
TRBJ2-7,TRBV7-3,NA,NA,CASSLTPGQVHEQYF,TGTGCCAGCAGCTTAACCCCGGGACAAGTCCACGAGCAGTACTTC
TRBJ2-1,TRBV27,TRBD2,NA,CASSLGPRGGREQFF,TGTGCCAGCAGTTTGGGACCGCGGGGGGGCCGGGAGCAGTTCTTC
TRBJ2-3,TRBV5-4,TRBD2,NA,CASSQASGGHTDTQYF,TGTGCCAGCAGCCAAGCTAGCGGGGGCCACACAGATACGCAGTATTTT
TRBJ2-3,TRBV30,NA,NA,CAWSGGSGTDTQYF,TGTGCCTGGAGTGGGGGGTCGGGCACAGATACGCAGTATTTT
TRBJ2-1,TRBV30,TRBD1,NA,CAWTETGEFGNEQFF,TGTGCCTGGACCGAGACAGGGGAATTTGGGAATGAGCAGTTCTTC
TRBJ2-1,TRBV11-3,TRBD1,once,CASSAPGQGAGEQFF,TGTGCCAGCAGCGCTCCGGGACAGGGGGCTGGGGAGCAGTTCTTC
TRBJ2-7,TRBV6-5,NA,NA,CASSKVSLNYEQYF,TGTGCCAGCAGTAAGGTTTCCTTAAACTACGAGCAGTACTTC
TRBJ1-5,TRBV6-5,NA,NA,CASRSTGSSFGHF,TGTGCCAGCAGATCCACCGGGTCCTCCTTCGGGCATTTT
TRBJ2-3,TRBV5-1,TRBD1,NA,CASRPTGGLGTDTQYF,TGCGCCAGCAGGCCTACAGGGGGCCTTGGCACAGATACGCAGTATTTT
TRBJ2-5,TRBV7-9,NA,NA,CASSVQETQYF,TGTGCCAGCAGCGTTCAAGAGACCCAGTACTTC
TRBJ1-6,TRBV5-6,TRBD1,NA,CASSFLDREESPLHF,TGTGCCAGCAGCTTCTTAGACAGGGAGGAATCACCCCTCCACTTT
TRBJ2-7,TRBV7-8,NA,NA,CASSSPGSDEQYF,TGTGCCAGCAGCTCTCCCGGTTCGGACGAGCAGTACTTC
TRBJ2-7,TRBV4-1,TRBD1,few,CASSITDRDRGGEQYF,TGCGCCAGCAGCATAACGGACCGGGACAGGGGAGGCGAGCAGTACTTC
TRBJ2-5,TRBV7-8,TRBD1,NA,CASSLADRAETQYF,TGTGCCAGCAGCTTAGCGGACAGGGCAGAGACCCAGTACTTC
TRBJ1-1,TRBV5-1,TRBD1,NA,CASSRGQGNTEAFF,TGCGCCAGCAGCCGCGGACAGGGGAACACTGAAGCTTTCTTT
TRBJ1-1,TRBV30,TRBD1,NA,CAWSHRGPGTEAFF,TGTGCCTGGAGTCACAGGGGGCCGGGCACTGAAGCTTTCTTT
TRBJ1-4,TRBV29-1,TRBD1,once,CSVETGGNEKLFF,TGCAGCGTTGAGACAGGGGGGAATGAAAAACTGTTTTTT
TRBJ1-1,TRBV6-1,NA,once,CASSEPPGGAKAFF,TGTGCCAGCAGTGAACCCCCGGGCGGCGCCAAGGCTTTCTTT
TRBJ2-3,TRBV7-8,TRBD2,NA,CASSSAGGRVTDTQYF,TGTGCCAGCAGCTCCGCGGGGGGCCGGGTCACAGATACGCAGTATTTT
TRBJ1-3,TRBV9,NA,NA,CASSYVGGFGNTIYF,TGTGCCAGCAGCTACGTAGGGGGATTCGGAAACACCATATATTTT
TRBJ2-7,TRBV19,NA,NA,CASSMRPTPTYEQYF,TGTGCCAGTAGTATGAGGCCAACCCCCACCTACGAGCAGTACTTC
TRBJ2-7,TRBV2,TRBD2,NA,CASRGGVGSSSYEQYF,TGTGCCAGCAGGGGAGGGGTTGGCAGTAGCTCCTACGAGCAGTACTTC
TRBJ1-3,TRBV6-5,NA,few,CASSEGGRNTIYF,TGTGCCAGCAGTGAAGGGGGTCGGAACACCATATATTTT